Listed here are 23 T cell receptor beta chains from one sample, sequenced in a study of blood T cell repertoires in COVID-19. The protocol was immunoSEQ multiplex PCR, while the TCRdb copy is restricted to in-frame clones and leaves out a portion. This table has around 140,000 clones, 60% to 80% appearing once. Sequencing input: peripheral blood. These receptors were taken from a woman in her fifties or sixties with active or convalescent COVID-19.

The CDR3 here is CASSQEGQGVTYNSPLHF. DNA for the CDR3: TGCGCCAGCAGCCAAGAGGGACAGGGGGTCACCTATAATTCACCCCTCCACTTT. The chain links TRBV4-1 to TRBJ1-6; TRBD1 matches 11 bases. V trimming: 0 bases; J trimming: 2 bases; junction bases outside the gene matches: 3. This CDR3 region has 18 residues. Germline lookup yields CDR1 MGHRA and CDR2 YSYEKL.

The chain recombines TRBV9 with TRBJ1-1; no clear D gene. CDR3 length: 14 amino acids. V lost 0 bases to trimming and J lost 3 bases, with 9 bases between them. Germline CDR1 reads SGDLS; CDR2 reads YYNGEE. The CDR3 DNA reads TGTGCCAGCAGCGTAGGAGGTCGGGACACTGAAGCTTTCTTT. Translation: CASSVGGRDTEAFF.

This clone is a singleton in its sample. V usage is TRBV5-6 and J usage is TRBJ1-1; 10 positions match TRBD1. Germline V lookup: CDR1 SGHDT, CDR2 YYEEEE. This CDR3 spans 13 amino acids. Trimming at V came to 7 bases and at J to 6 bases, leaving 6 bases not matched to a gene. The CDR3 reads CASETGTGAEAFF. The CDR3 DNA reads TGTGCCAGCGAGACCGGGACAGGGGCTGAAGCTTTCTTT. Looking up the rest from reference TRBV5-6 and TRBJ1-1 gives the full variable domain: DAGVTQSPTHLIKTRGQQVTLRCSPKSGHDTVSWYQQALGQGPQFIFQYYEEEERQRGNFPDRFSGHQFPNYSSELNVNALLLGDSALYLCASETGTGAEAFFGQGTRLTVV.

V gene TRBV5-1 combines with J gene TRBJ2-3, with D perhaps matching TRBD2 (6 bases). In germline, CDR1 is SGHRS, CDR2 YFSETQ. There are 14 residues in the CDR3. V was cut by 3 bases and J by 7 bases, with 15 bases left in between. CDR3 sequence (DNA): TGCGCCAGCAGCTCCGGGACTTACTTCAATACGCAGTATTTT. Amino acids: CASSSGTYFNTQYF.

The chain couples TRBV5-6 to TRBJ1-5, with 9 bases aligning to TRBD1. V was pared by 4 bases and J by 7 bases, with 6 bases of the junction left unmatched. Looked up from germline, CDR1 is SGHDT and CDR2 is YYEEEE. This CDR3 has 14 residues. The CDR3 spells CASSTTGGGQPQHF. In DNA, the CDR3 is TGTGCCAGCAGCACCACAGGGGGCGGGCAGCCCCAGCATTTT.

The chain combines TRBV13 with TRBJ1-1; D might be TRBD1 (5 bases). The CDR3 consists of 14 residues. V was shortened by 5 bases and J by 2 bases, with 12 bases between the two germline ends. Germline V lookup: CDR1 PRHDT, CDR2 FYEKMQ (reference sequence). The CDR3 loop is CASSPGGDNTEAFF. Here the CDR3 DNA reads TGTGCCAGCAGCCCGGGCGGGGACAACACTGAAGCTTTCTTT.

In its sample, this clone was seen once. The CDR3 sequence is CASSQETAREQYF. The CDR3 nucleotides are TGTGCCAGCAGCCAAGAGACAGCCCGCGAGCAGTACTTC. V gene TRBV3-1 (or the pseudogene TRBV3-2) combines with J gene TRBJ2-7; D possibly corresponds to TRBD1 (5 bases). CDR3 length: 13 amino acids. Germline V lookup: CDR1 LGHDT, CDR2 YNNKEL (reference sequence). Trimming took off 0 bases at V and 6 bases at J, with 9 bases between the two ends.

In its sample, this clone was seen a few times. The chain couples TRBV5-1 to TRBJ2-5; D may be TRBD2 (5 bases). With 1 base removed from V and 2 bases from J, the gap between germline ends came to 12 bases. The CDR3 is made up of 15 amino acids. Germline V CDR1 and CDR2: SGHRS, YFSETQ. The DNA for the CDR3 is TGCGCCAGCAGCTTGCTCCGCGGACTGCAAGAGACCCAGTACTTC. Translation gives CASSLLRGLQETQYF.

This sequence joins TRBV4-3 and TRBJ2-3, with D unclear. The germline V gene encodes CDR1 LGHNA and CDR2 YSLEER. Deletions cut 1 base from V and 3 bases from J, with 8 bases between. This CDR3 has 14 amino acids. The CDR3 loop is CASSQVHATDTQYF. For the CDR3, the DNA is TGCGCCAGCAGCCAAGTCCATGCGACAGATACGCAGTATTTT.

This clone came up a few times. The CDR3 is CASKTSGRPDTQYF. The CDR3 DNA follows: TGCGCCAGCAAAACTAGCGGTCGCCCAGATACGCAGTATTTT. The chain recombines TRBV5-1 with TRBJ2-3; TRBD2 matches at 8 bases. This CDR3 region has 14 residues. Germline CDR1 is SGHRS and CDR2 is YFSETQ. Unmatched junction bases numbered 7, after V lost 6 bases and J lost 4 bases.

This chain joins TRBV28 and TRBJ1-2; TRBD1 agrees at 7 bases. From germline, CDR1 is MDHEN and CDR2 SYDVKM. V dropped 5 bases and J dropped 0; count of bases not matched to a gene: 3. The CDR3 is 14 amino acids. In DNA form, the CDR3 reads TGTGCCAGCAGTAAAGGGGGCGCTAACTATGGCTACACCTTC. It encodes CASSKGGANYGYTF.

The J gene is TRBJ1-4, the V gene TRBV6-5, with a possible D match to TRBD1 (5 bases). Trimming took 2 bases from V and 7 from J, leaving 11 bases between them. Germline assignment: CDR1 MNHEY and CDR2 SVGAGI. The CDR3 runs 14 residues. CDR3 nucleotide sequence: TGTGCCAGCAGTTACAGGGGAGCGGGTGAAAAACTGTTTTTT. Amino acid sequence: CASSYRGAGEKLFF.

V and J are TRBV5-6 and TRBJ2-2; D perhaps matches TRBD1 (5 bases). This CDR3 spans 17 amino acids. V gave up 4 bases and J gave up 4 bases, with 20 bases separating them. Germline assignment: CDR1 SGHDT and CDR2 YYEEEE. The DNA for the CDR3 is TGTGCCAGCAGCCCAAGTGGGTGGGGCGCGGTCACCGGGGAGCTGTTTTTT. Translating gives CASSPSGWGAVTGELFF.

This clone was detected only once. The chain combines TRBV18 with TRBJ2-2; no reliable D call. The germline V gene has CDR1 KGHSH and CDR2 LQKENI. The CDR3 totals 13 residues. Trimming left V 7 bases short and J 4 bases short, with 10 bases between. CDR3: CASLAKPTGELFF. As DNA, the CDR3 is TGTGCCAGCTTAGCTAAACCCACCGGGGAGCTGTTTTTT. Variable domain in full (rest from reference TRBV18 and TRBJ2-2): NAGVMQNPRHLVRRRGQEARLRCSPMKGHSHVYWYRQLPEEGLKFMVYLQKENIIDESGMPKERFSAEFPKEGPSILRIQQVVRGDSAAYFCASLAKPTGELFFGEGSRLTVL.

This chain uses TRBV5-1 with TRBJ2-2; 7 bases line up with TRBD1. The V gene's germline CDR1 is SGHRS and CDR2 YFSETQ. The CDR3 contains 16 residues. With 0 bases clipped from V and 0 bases from J, the junction kept 2 bases outside the gene matches. CDR3 nucleotide sequence: TGCGCCAGCAGCTTGGGAGGGGGCGCGAACACCGGGGAGCTGTTTTTT. Its protein product is CASSLGGGANTGELFF.

This clone has only one observation. The chain employs TRBV7-2 and TRBJ1-2; the D is unclear. Germline V gives CDR1 SGHTA, CDR2 FQGNSA. The CDR3 has 15 amino acids. Trimming shortened V by 4 bases and J by 1 base, and 13 bases separated the two germline ends. The CDR3 spells CASSSDAGSNYGYTF. The CDR3 coding sequence is TGTGCCAGCAGCTCCGACGCAGGTAGTAACTATGGCTACACCTTC.

The V and J genes are TRBV3-1 (or the pseudogene TRBV3-2) and TRBJ2-7; 11 bases map to TRBD2. CDR1 and CDR2 from the germline V gene are LGHDT and YNNKEL (reference sequence). The trim removed 4 bases at V and 3 bases at J, leaving 5 bases unmatched. This CDR3 is built from 15 residues. The CDR3 region has the DNA TGTGCCAGCAGCCCCGGTCTAGCGGGAGGCTACGAGCAGTACTTC. This translates into CASSPGLAGGYEQYF.

The V call is TRBV18, the J call TRBJ1-2; TRBD1 aligns across 7 bases. CDR1 is KGHSH, CDR2 LQKENI, per germline. With 3 bases clipped from V and 8 bases from J, the junction kept 12 bases outside the gene matches. The length of the CDR3 is 15 residues. Here the CDR3 DNA reads TGTGCCAGCTCACCTACCCTCGACAGGGCCCGGGGCTACACCTTC. This gives the protein CASSPTLDRARGYTF.

The V call is TRBV7-2, the J call TRBJ1-5; maybe TRBD1 (5 bases). The CDR3 length is 14 residues. Trimming stripped 3 bases from V and 3 bases from J, with 9 bases between. In germline, CDR1 is SGHTA, CDR2 FQGNSA. The CDR3, as DNA: TGTGCCAGCAGCTTCGGGGGACCCAATCAGCCCCAGCATTTT. This encodes CASSFGGPNQPQHF.

V and J are TRBV23-1 and TRBJ2-4, with D maybe TRBD2 (5 bases). TRBV23-1 is an ORF, and what it does is uncertain. Trimming removed 3 bases at V and 0 bases at J, with 9 bases between. The CDR3 runs to 15 residues. CDR3 sequence reads: CASSQRVVAKNIQYF. CDR3 nucleotide sequence: TGCGCCAGCAGTCAGCGGGTGGTAGCCAAAAACATTCAGTACTTC.

The chain recombines TRBV15 with TRBJ1-2; D might be TRBD1 (5 bases). This CDR3 has 14 amino acids. CDR1 is LNHNV and CDR2 is YYDKDF in the germline V gene (reference sequence). V shed 1 base and J shed 4 bases, with 10 bases lying between them. CDR3 bases: TGTGCCACCAGCAGAGGGGAGGGGAGCTATGGCTACACCTTC. This codes for CATSRGEGSYGYTF.

CDR3 residues: CASSVRQGVGTGELFF. The CDR3 DNA sequence: TGTGCCAGCAGCGTCAGACAGGGCGTCGGCACCGGGGAGCTGTTTTTT. The chain carries TRBV9 and TRBJ2-2; 7 bases agree with TRBD1. Germline CDR1 reads SGDLS; CDR2 reads YYNGEE. V shed 2 bases, J shed 4 bases, and the junction held 8 bases outside the gene matches. The CDR3 consists of 16 residues.

Comment on this clone: Other DNA sequences of this sample code for an identical CDR3. The chain combines TRBV12-3 or TRBV12-4 with TRBJ1-1; D gene ambiguous. This CDR3 is built from 13 residues. Trimming cost V 6 bases and J 1 base, with 9 bases left between them. The CDR3 sequence is CASSFTANTEAFF. The CDR3 coding sequence is TGTGCCAGCAGCTTTACAGCGAACACTGAAGCTTTCTTT.